This T cell receptor beta chain was sequenced for a study of blood T cell repertoires in COVID-19. Under the authors' procedure: Researchers report that nucleated cell counts were estimated from reference gene primer amplification. Measured with immunoSEQ multiplex PCR; TCRdb has only the in-frame clones, and not every one. V, J and clone size are those of that table, while D and trimming were read from the DNA. The table has 200,000 to 250,000 clones, about 88% seen once; the top ten hold 1.5% to 2%. Germline V lookup: CDR1 LNHDA, CDR2 SQIVND (reference sequence). V lost 8 bases and J lost 6; bases outside the gene matches: 7. The length of the CDR3 is 13 residues.

Sequencing used peripheral blood. This chain links TRBV19 with TRBJ1-2; 9 bases line up with TRBD1. The sequence derives from a man between 65 and 79 years old with acute or convalescent COVID-19. The CDR3 region has the DNA TGTGCCAGTGCACCGGGACAGGGACATGGCTACACCTTC. Its translation is CASAPGQGHGYTF.